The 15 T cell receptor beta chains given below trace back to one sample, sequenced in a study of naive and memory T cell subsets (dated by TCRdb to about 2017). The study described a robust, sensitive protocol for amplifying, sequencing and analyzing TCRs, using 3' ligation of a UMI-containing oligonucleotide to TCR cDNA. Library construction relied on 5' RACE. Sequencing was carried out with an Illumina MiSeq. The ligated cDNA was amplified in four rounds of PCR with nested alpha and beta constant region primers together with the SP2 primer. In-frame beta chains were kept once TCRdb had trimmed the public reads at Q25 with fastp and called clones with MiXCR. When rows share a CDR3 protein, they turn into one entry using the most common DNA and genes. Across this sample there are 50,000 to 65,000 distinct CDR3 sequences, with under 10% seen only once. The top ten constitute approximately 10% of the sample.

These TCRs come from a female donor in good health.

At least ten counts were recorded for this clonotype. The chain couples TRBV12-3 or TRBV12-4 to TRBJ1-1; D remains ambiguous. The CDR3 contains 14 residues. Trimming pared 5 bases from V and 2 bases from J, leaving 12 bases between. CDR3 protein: CASSVLRGNTEAFF. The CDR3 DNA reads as TGTGCCAGCAGTGTTCTTCGTGGCAACACTGAAGCTTTCTTT.

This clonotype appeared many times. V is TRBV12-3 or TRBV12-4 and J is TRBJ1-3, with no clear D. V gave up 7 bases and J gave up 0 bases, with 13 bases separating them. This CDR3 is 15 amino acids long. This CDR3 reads CASTKDGYSGNTIYF. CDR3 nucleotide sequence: TGTGCCAGCACCAAGGACGGGTACTCTGGAAACACCATATATTTT.

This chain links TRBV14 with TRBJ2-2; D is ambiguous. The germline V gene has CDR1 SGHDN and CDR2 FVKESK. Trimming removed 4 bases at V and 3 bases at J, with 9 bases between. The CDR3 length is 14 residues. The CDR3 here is CASSPLMDTGELFF. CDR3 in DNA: TGTGCCAGCAGCCCACTCATGGACACCGGGGAGCTGTTTTTT.

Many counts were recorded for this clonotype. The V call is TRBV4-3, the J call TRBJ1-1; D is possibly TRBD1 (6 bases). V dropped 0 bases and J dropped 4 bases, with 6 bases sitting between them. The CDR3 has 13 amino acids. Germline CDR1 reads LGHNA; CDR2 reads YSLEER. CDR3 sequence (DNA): TGCGCCAGCAGCCAAGAGGGGGCCACTGAAGCTTTCTTT. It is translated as CASSQEGATEAFF.

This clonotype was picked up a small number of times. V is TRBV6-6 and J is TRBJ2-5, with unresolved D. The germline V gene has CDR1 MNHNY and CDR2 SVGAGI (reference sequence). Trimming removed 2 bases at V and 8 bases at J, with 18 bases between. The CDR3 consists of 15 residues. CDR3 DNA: TGTGCCAGCAGTTACGGGTCCCACCGATCATATACCCAGTACTTC. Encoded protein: CASSYGSHRSYTQYF.

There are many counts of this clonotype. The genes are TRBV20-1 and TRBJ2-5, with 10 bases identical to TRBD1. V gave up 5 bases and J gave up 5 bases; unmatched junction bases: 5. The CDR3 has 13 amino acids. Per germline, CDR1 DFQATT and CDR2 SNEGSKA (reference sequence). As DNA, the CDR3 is TGCAGTGCTTGGGACAGGGGACTGGAGACCCAGTACTTC. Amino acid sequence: CSAWDRGLETQYF.

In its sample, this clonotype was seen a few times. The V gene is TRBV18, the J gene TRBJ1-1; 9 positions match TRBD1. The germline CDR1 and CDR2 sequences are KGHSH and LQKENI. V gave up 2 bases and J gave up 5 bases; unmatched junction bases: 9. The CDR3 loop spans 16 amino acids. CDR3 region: CASSPGTGSWLTEAFF. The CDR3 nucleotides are TGTGCCAGCTCACCAGGGACAGGGTCGTGGTTGACTGAAGCTTTCTTT. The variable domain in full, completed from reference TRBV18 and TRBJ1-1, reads NAGVMQNPRHLVRRRGQEARLRCSPMKGHSHVYWYRQLPEEGLKFMVYLQKENIIDESGMPKERFSAEFPKEGPSILRIQQVVRGDSAAYFCASSPGTGSWLTEAFFGQGTRLTVV.

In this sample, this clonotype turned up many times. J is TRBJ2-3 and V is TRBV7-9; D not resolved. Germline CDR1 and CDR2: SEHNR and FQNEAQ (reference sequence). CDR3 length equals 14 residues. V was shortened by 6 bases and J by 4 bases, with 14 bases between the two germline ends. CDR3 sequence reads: CASSNKASADTQYF. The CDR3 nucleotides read TGTGCCAGCAGTAATAAAGCGTCCGCAGATACGCAGTATTTT. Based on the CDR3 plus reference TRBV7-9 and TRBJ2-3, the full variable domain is DTGVSQNPRHKITKRGQNVTFRCDPISEHNRLYWYRQTLGQGPEFLTYFQNEAQLEKSRLLSDRFSAERPKGSFSTLEIQRTEQGDSAMYLCASSNKASADTQYFGPGTRLTVL.

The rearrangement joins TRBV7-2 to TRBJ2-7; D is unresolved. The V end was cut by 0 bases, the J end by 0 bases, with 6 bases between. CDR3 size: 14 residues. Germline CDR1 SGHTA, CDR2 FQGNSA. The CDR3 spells CASSLAGSSYEQYF. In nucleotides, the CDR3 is TGTGCCAGCAGCTTAGCAGGTAGCTCCTACGAGCAGTACTTC.

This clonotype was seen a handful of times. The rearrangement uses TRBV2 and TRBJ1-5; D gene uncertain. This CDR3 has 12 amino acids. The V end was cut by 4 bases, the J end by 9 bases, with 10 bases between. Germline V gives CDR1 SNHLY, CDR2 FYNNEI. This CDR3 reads CASSGLRTPQHF. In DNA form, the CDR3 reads TGTGCCAGCAGTGGGCTCCGGACGCCCCAGCATTTT.

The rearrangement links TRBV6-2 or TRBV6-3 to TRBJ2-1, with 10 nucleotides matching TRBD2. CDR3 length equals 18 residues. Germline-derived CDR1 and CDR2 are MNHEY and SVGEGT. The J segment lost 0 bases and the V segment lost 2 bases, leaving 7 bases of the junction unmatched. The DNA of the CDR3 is TGTGCCAGCAGTTACCCAAGCGGGGGGGTCGGCTCCTACAATGAGCAGTTCTTC. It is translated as CASSYPSGGVGSYNEQFF.

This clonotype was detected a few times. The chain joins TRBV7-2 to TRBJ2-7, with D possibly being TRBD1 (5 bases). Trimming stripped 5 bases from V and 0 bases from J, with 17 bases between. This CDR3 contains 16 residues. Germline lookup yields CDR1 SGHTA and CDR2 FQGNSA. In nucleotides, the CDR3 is TGTGCCAGCAGCCTACTCGCTTGGACACTCTCCTACGAGCAGTACTTC. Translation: CASSLLAWTLSYEQYF.

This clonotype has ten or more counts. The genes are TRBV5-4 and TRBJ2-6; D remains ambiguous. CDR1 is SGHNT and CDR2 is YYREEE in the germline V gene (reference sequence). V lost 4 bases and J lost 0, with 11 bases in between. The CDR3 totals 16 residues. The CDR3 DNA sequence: TGTGCCAGCAGCAGTGGAAGTAGCTCTGGGGCCAACGTCCTGACTTTC. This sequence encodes CASSSGSSSGANVLTF.

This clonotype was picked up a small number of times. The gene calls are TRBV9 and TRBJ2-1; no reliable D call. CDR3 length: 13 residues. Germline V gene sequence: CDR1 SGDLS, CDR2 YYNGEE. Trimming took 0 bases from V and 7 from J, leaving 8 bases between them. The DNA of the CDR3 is TGTGCCAGCAGCGTAGAATCTTCGAATGAGCAGTTCTTC. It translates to CASSVESSNEQFF. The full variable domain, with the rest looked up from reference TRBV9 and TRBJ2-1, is DSGVTQTPKHLITATGQRVTLRCSPRSGDLSVYWYQQSLDQGLQFLIQYYNGEERAKGNILERFSAQQFPDLHSELNLSSLELGDSALYFCASSVESSNEQFFGPGTRLTVL.

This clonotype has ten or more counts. The CDR3 nucleotides are TGCAGTGCTTCTTGGCGGGCACATAACTATGGCTACACCTTC. Translation gives CSASWRAHNYGYTF. V and J are TRBV20-1 and TRBJ1-2; D unclear. V gave up 5 bases and J gave up 1 base, with 14 bases separating them. From germline, CDR1 is DFQATT and CDR2 SNEGSKA (reference sequence). The CDR3 has 14 residues.